This entry features one T cell receptor beta chain sequence. Its recognized antigen is unknown. Mismatch with germline at one junction end may stem from a read error. The germline V gene provides CDR1 SGHRS and CDR2 YFSETQ. The CDR3, cysteine through phenylalanine, is 14 amino acids long. Left in the record is the CDR3 DNA by itself, 42 bases read in frame from the first base. The data originate from a study of T cells after yellow fever vaccination (dated by TCRdb to between 2017 and 2020). About the study as a whole: The SMART-Seq v4 Ultra Low Input RNA kit was used to prepare libraries from fractions with low cell numbers. To track T-cell clones before and after primary and booster YFV17D yellow fever vaccination, bulk TCR alpha and beta repertoires were sequenced longitudinally. Two healthy male donors, one aged 18 to 30 and one aged 30 to 40 years, made up the cohort. Bulk PBMC replicates and cell subsets were isolated from blood drawn at multiple timepoints before and after both primary and secondary immunization. The paper as a whole reports these results and caveats: The secondary T-cell response was found to be weaker but faster than the primary response, with a peak reached on day 5 rather than on day 15. A small fraction of clonotypes showed up in both the CD4 and CD8 compartments, probably as a result of convergent recombination. After the booster, most clones that had expanded after primary vaccination were detected again (approximately 96% of CD4 and around 88% of CD8), suggesting broad maintenance of memory. Computational filtering was needed because FACS-sorted repertoires could contain abundant contaminating clonotypes from the bulk population. Only two donors were included in the study, so the extent to which the findings can be generalized is limited.

The meaning of the sample's treatment or condition label: live attenuated yellow fever vaccine strain. At every blood-draw timepoint, two biological replicates of bulk PBMCs were collected. PBMCs were isolated from peripheral blood using a standard Ficoll-Paque protocol. RNA was extracted with TriZol from bulk PBMCs, CD4 and CD8 fractions, and dextramer-positive and dextramer-negative fractions. TCR cDNA was synthesized by 5'RACE template switching, through which a universal primer site and unique molecular identifiers were introduced. Priming for cDNA synthesis came from both the TCR alpha and TCR beta constant segments. Two PCR steps were used to amplify libraries, with sample barcodes and sequencing adapters being added in the second step. Sequencing of libraries was performed on Illumina HiSeq 2500 (2x100 bp) or NovaSeq (2x150 bp). The original pipeline was this. MIGEC was used to demultiplex reads and collapse the reads into UMI consensus sequences, and MiXCR was used for V(D)J alignment. Clonotypes responding to the vaccine were identified with edgeR on replicate PBMC samples, with the criteria of FDR below 0.01 and a log2 fold change above 5 up to day 15. CD4 or CD8 identity was assigned to each bulk clonotype according to whether the clonotype was present at higher abundance in the sequenced CD4 repertoire or the sequenced CD8 repertoire. The raw public reads went through TCRdb reprocessing: fastp at Q25, MiXCR clone calling, in-frame beta chains kept. Entries that share a CDR3 protein sequence are merged under the most common genes and DNA. TCRdb's processing, not the study's, gives the V and J calls here. The sample table contains around 550,000 distinct CDR3 sequences; only one count was recorded for 15% to 20% of them. The ten biggest clones cover about 13% of the sample.

The sequence was collected from a man aged 30 to 45 who received the YFV17D yellow fever vaccine. The receptor chain draws on TRBV5-1 and TRBJ1-1; TRBD1 is possibly the D segment (5 matching bases). The input for sequencing was PBMCs, taken 15 days after the yellow fever booster vaccination. The nucleotides read TGCGCCAGCGGCTTCGTGGGGCGAGGCACTGAAGCTTTCTTT. Its protein product is CASGFVGRGTEAFF.